This TCR beta chain was sequenced for a study of TIL therapy for anti-PD-1-resistant metastatic lung cancer. Study context: A handful of tumors were EGFR-mutant and two were ALK-rearranged.

Noted time point: pre-treatment sample, taken before nivolumab and TIL therapy. The tumor samples were excised metastases, mostly pleural nodules or supraclavicular lymph nodes. This was the immunoSEQ v3 assay. Profiling relied on immunoSEQ multiplex PCR, and the TCRdb table lists in-frame clones only, not all of them. The profile shows around 45,000 clones, 65% to 80% of them singletons. The CDR3 totals 16 residues. Trimming removed 5 bases from V and 1 base from J; junction bases left unmatched: 10. Germline CDR1 and CDR2: SEHNR and FQNEAQ (reference sequence). J is TRBJ1-2 and V is TRBV7-9; the match to TRBD1 covers 7 bases. The sample here was tumor tissue, taken at baseline. The TCR originated in a person aged 25 to 80 with non-small cell lung cancer. DNA for the CDR3: TGTGCCAGCAGCCCGGACAGGCTCATCCTTAACTATGGCTACACCTTC. Amino acid sequence: CASSPDRLILNYGYTF.